This TCR beta chain was found in a study of blood T cells in healthy people across ages (dated by TCRdb to the mid-2010s). Some background on the complete study: In model experiments, template switching captured about one uniquely barcoded TCR beta cDNA molecule for every two T cells. The study measured age-related changes in TCR beta repertoire diversity using deep sequencing normalized with unique cDNA molecular identifiers. The donors were split into four age groups: young (average around 16 years), middle-aged (around 40), aged (over 55) and long-lived (roughly 86). To avoid experimental bias, donors of different ages were distributed randomly across sequencing lanes. The study analyzed two additional independent replicas of 1 million unique cDNA reads from the same blood draw for two donors, one aged 18 to 30 and one aged 80 or older. Study-wide conclusions, independent of this receptor: Estimates of total diversity based on one million sequenced T cells were regarded as lower bounds and as underestimates. Compared with the aged group, more naive CD4+ T cells, fewer expanded clones and increased TCR diversity were shown by the long-lived group, suggesting age selection. The CMV infection status of donors was not known, potentially confounding age-related changes in expanded clonotypes. Bulk unsorted PBMC profiling prevented conclusive comparison of naive and antigen-experienced compartments. There was a strong correlation between observed TCR beta diversity and the percentage of naive T cells measured by flow cytometry. As age increased, observed TCR beta diversity per million T cells dropped in a roughly linear way, and a significant reduction was already evident by age 40.

The roughly 39 donors, aged 6 to 90 years, were systemically healthy Caucasian individuals from Russia. Roughly 10 milliliters of peripheral blood were collected from each donor into EDTA-treated Vacutainer tubes. Ficoll-Paque density-gradient centrifugation was used to isolate PBMCs, with at least 6 million per sample. Trizol reagent was used to extract total RNA from the PBMCs, yielding at least 5.5 micrograms per sample. The percentages of naive CD45RAhigh/CD27high T cells were determined by flow cytometry on a PBMC aliquot from every donor. Regarding this clonotype: Its recognized antigen is unknown. Base quality data are lacking; no much larger clone is found one base away.

Preparation of the library involved 5' RACE. Sequenced on an Illumina HiSeq 2500. The second PCR ran for about 6 to 12 cycles and used a J-beta primer mix along with a sample-barcoded 5' primer. A unique molecular identifier was introduced onto each TCR beta cDNA molecule by a template-switch 5' adaptor carrying 12 random nucleotides. Each sample yielded at least 2.5 million CDR3-containing paired-end reads. All of the RNA was converted into first-strand cDNA using the Mint cDNA synthesis kit, with a TRBC-specific oligonucleotide serving as the primer. All cDNA was treated with uracil-DNA glycosylase and then went through a first 18-cycle PCR with the universal primers M1SS and BC2_uni_R. The authors' pipeline ran thus. For normalization, 1 million high-quality reads were randomly selected from each sample, with every read carrying a distinct molecular identifier. Reads with shared molecular identifiers were discarded instead of being binned into consensus sequences. CDR3 identification, clonotype clustering and error correction used MiTCR with a Q25 quality threshold and the strictest error-elimination algorithm. A nonparametric unseen species model with Euler transformation was used to estimate a lower bound on total TCR beta diversity. The public sequencing data were trimmed at Q25 with fastp and processed into clonotypes with MiXCR by TCRdb, which kept only in-frame beta chains. For every CDR3 protein sequence, its rows merge into one entry that carries the most common genes and DNA. V and J calls and clone size were set by TCRdb, not the authors. The sample records fewer than 1,000,000 distinct CDR3 sequences, more than 40% of which are singletons. The ten biggest clones cover approximately 20% of the sample.

Sample: blood. The source of this sequence is a man aged 55 to 70 in good health.

The CDR3 sequence is CASRPGTVVEKLFF. The nucleotide sequence is given as TGTGCCAGCAGACCTGGGACAGTCGTTGAAAAACTGTTTTTT. Recombination joined TRBV12-3 or TRBV12-4 with TRBJ1-4, with 7 bases aligning to TRBD1. The germline V and J ends show losses of 6 bases and 7 bases respectively, and no gene match explains 8 bases of the junction. Including cysteine and phenylalanine, the CDR3 has 14 amino acids. Only the CDR3 part of the read is kept: 42 bases, read in frame from the first base.